The clone carrying this T cell receptor (beta chain) was detected a few times. The entry originates in a study of T-cell reconstitution after alpha-beta-depleted transplantation in children. V lost 4 bases, J lost 0 bases, and 14 bases lay in between. Germline CDR1 is SGHRS and CDR2 is YFSETQ. The CDR3 is made up of 15 amino acids. Researchers prepared the TCRbeta library using unique molecular identifiers, the study reports. MiXCR, run by TCRdb on the PCR reads, gives a single entry per CDR3 protein. The sample includes about 610,000 distinct CDR3 sequences, about 10% seen only once; the top ten take 4% to 5%.

The sample was PBMCs from the stem cell graft donor, taken from the stem cell graft. The chain combines TRBV5-1 with TRBJ2-7; D uncertain. The TCR comes from a human donor who donated a stem cell graft to a child with acute myeloid leukemia. CDR3 protein: CASSPEPTSSYEQYF. The CDR3 DNA reads TGCGCCAGCAGCCCAGAGCCTACAAGCTCCTACGAGCAGTACTTC.